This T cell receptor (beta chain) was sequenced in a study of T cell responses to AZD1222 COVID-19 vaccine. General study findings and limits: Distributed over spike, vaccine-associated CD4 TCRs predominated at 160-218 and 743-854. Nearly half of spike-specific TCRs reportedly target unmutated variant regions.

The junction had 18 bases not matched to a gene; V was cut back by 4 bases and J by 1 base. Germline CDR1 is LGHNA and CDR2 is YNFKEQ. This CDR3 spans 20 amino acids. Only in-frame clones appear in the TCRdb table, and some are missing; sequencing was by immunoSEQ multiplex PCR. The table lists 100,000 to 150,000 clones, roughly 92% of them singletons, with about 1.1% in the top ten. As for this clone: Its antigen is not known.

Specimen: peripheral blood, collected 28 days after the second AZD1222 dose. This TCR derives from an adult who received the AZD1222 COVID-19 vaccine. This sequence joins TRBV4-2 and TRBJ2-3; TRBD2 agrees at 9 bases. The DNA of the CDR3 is TGTGCCAGCAGCCCCGGGGAGAGCGGGAGGCCCTTTCCACGCACAGATACGCAGTATTTT. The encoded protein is CASSPGESGRPFPRTDTQYF.